This T cell receptor (beta chain) was captured in a study of early T cells in non-severe SARS-CoV-2 infection. The TCR library protocol attached unique molecular identifiers to the individual cDNA molecules. TCRdb reprocessed the 5' RACE reads via MiXCR and lists one record per CDR3 protein. The data show roughly 45,000 distinct CDR3 sequences, with about 4% seen just once and around 6% held by the top ten. This clonotype was seen at least ten times. The V gene lost 0 bases and the J gene lost 1 base, with 5 bases spanning the gap. The germline CDR1 and CDR2 sequences are SGHDT and YYEEEE. The CDR3 totals 13 residues.

The V call is TRBV5-6, the J call TRBJ2-7, with TRBD2 as a possible D gene (5 bases). This clonotype originated in an adult who was a healthcare worker with PCR-confirmed SARS-CoV-2 infection or an uninfected control (not recorded which). The sample consisted of whole blood. The CDR3 nucleotides read TGTGCCAGCAGCTTGGGGGAGTCCTACGAGCAGTACTTC. It encodes CASSLGESYEQYF.